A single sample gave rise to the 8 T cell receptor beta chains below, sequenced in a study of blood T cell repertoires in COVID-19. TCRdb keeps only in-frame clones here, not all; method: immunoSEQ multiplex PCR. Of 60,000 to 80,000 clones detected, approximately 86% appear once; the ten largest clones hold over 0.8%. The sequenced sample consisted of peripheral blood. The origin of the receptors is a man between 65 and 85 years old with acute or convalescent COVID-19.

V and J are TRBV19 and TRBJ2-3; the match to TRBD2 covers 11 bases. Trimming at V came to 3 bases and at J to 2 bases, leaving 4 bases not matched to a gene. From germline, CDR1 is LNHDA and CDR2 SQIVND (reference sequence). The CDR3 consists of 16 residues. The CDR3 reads CASSIASGGLTDTQYF. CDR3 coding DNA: TGTGCCAGTAGTATTGCTAGCGGGGGGCTCACAGATACGCAGTATTTT. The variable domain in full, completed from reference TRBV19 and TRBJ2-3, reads DGGITQSPKYLFRKEGQNVTLSCEQNLNHDAMYWYRQDPGQGLRLIYYSQIVNDFQKGDIAEGYSVSREKKESFPLTVTSAQKNPTAFYLCASSIASGGLTDTQYFGPGTRLTVL.

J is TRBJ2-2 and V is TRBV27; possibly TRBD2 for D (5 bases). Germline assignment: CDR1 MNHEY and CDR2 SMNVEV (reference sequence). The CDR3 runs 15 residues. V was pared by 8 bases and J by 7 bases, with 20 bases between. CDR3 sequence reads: CASLNRTPRGGELFF. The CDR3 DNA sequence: TGTGCCAGCTTAAATAGGACCCCTCGGGGCGGGGAGCTGTTTTTT.

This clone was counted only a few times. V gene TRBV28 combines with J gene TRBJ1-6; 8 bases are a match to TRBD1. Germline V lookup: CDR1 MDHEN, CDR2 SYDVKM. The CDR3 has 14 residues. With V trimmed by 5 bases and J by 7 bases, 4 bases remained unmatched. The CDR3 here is CASSQGASNSPLHF. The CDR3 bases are TGTGCCAGCAGTCAGGGGGCATCAAATTCACCCCTCCACTTT.

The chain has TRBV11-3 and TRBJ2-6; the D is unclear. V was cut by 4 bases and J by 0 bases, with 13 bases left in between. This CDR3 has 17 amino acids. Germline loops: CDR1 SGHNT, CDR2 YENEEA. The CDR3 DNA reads TGTGCCAGCAGCTCTTCCCACACAGTCTCTGGGGCCAACGTCCTGACTTTC. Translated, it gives CASSSSHTVSGANVLTF.

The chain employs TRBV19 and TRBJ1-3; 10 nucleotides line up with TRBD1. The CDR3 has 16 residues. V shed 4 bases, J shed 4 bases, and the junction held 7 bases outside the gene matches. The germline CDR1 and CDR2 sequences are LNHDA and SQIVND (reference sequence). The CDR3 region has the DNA TGTGCCAGTAGTAGAGGGGACAGGGGCGCGGGAAACACCATATATTTT. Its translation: CASSRGDRGAGNTIYF.

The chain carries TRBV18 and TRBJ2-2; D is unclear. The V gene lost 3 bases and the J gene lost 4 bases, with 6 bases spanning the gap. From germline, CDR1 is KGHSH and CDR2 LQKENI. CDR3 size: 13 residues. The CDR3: CASSPGLTGELFF. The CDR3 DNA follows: TGTGCCAGCTCACCGGGCCTCACCGGGGAGCTGTTTTTT. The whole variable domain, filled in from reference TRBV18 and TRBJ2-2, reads NAGVMQNPRHLVRRRGQEARLRCSPMKGHSHVYWYRQLPEEGLKFMVYLQKENIIDESGMPKERFSAEFPKEGPSILRIQQVVRGDSAAYFCASSPGLTGELFFGEGSRLTVL.

The CDR3: CASSLAGVENQPQHF. The CDR3 nucleotides read TGTGCCAGCAGCCTCGCGGGGGTCGAAAATCAGCCCCAGCATTTT. The rearrangement joins TRBV5-6 to TRBJ1-5; TRBD1 might be the D (5 bases). The CDR3 length is 15 residues. The ends were cut back, 4 bases at V and 4 bases at J, with 15 bases in the middle. Germline-derived CDR1 and CDR2 are SGHDT and YYEEEE.

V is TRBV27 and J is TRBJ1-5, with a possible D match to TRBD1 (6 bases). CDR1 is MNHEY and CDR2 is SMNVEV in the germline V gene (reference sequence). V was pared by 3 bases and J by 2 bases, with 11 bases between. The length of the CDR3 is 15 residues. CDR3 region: CASSFQGTGNQPQHF. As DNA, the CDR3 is TGTGCCAGCAGTTTTCAGGGGACGGGCAATCAGCCCCAGCATTTT.